Below, 17 T cell receptor beta chains from the same sample are listed, as sequenced in a study of blood T cell repertoires in COVID-19. TCRdb's table, derived via immunoSEQ multiplex PCR, lists solely in-frame clones and lacks some. The sample carries about 70,000 clones, 75% to 90% recorded once. Sequencing was done on a sample of peripheral blood. These receptors were collected from a man aged 50 to 60 with active COVID-19.

V usage is TRBV11-2 and J usage is TRBJ2-7; unclear D gene. Trimming removed 5 bases at V and 6 bases at J, with 17 bases between. The V gene's germline CDR1 is SGHAT and CDR2 FQNNGV. The CDR3 loop spans 14 amino acids. CDR3 amino acids: CASSVSSLSAEQYF. The CDR3 DNA sequence: TGTGCCAGCAGCGTTAGCTCTCTATCCGCCGAGCAGTACTTC.

The CDR3 DNA is TGTGCCAGCAGAGCACCCGGGGCTAGCGGGAGCGGCACCGGGGAGCTGTTTTTT. Protein product: CASRAPGASGSGTGELFF. The chain links TRBV5-4 to TRBJ2-2, with 10 positions matching TRBD2. The ends lost 5 bases at V and 4 bases at J; junction bases unmatched: 14. This CDR3 region has 18 residues. Germline V gene lookup returns CDR1 SGHNT and CDR2 YYREEE (reference sequence).

The chain uses TRBV11-3 and TRBJ1-1; unclear D gene. Germline loops: CDR1 SGHNT, CDR2 YENEEA. This CDR3 spans 15 amino acids. V shed 1 base and J shed 1 base, with 10 bases lying between them. The CDR3 sequence: CASSLVEERNTEAFF. The CDR3 DNA is TGTGCCAGCAGCTTAGTGGAGGAAAGGAACACTGAAGCTTTCTTT. Filled out from reference TRBV11-3 and TRBJ1-1, the complete variable domain reads EAGVVQSPRYKIIEKKQPVAFWCNPISGHNTLYWYLQNLGQGPELLIRYENEEAVDDSQLPKDRFSAERLKGVDSTLKIQPAELGDSAVYLCASSLVEERNTEAFFGQGTRLTVV.

V is TRBV25-1 and J is TRBJ1-1; D not certain. From germline, CDR1 is MGHDK and CDR2 SYGVNS. V gave up 4 bases and J gave up 1 base, with 10 bases separating them. This CDR3 comprises 14 residues. CDR3 sequence reads: CASSGFARNTEAFF. The CDR3 DNA reads TGTGCCAGCAGTGGCTTCGCGAGGAACACTGAAGCTTTCTTT.

The chain recombines TRBV28 with TRBJ2-6, with TRBD2 as a possible D gene (5 bases). Per germline, CDR1 MDHEN and CDR2 SYDVKM. The CDR3 is made up of 16 amino acids. V shed 1 base and J shed 0 bases, with 7 bases lying between them. The CDR3 nucleotides are TGTGCCAGCAGTTTATATCGGGGCTCTGGGGCCAACGTCCTGACTTTC. This gives the protein CASSLYRGSGANVLTF.

This chain links TRBV3-1 (or the pseudogene TRBV3-2) with TRBJ2-2; 8 nucleotides line up with TRBD1. CDR3 length: 17 amino acids. CDR1 LGHDT and CDR2 YNNKEL come from the germline V gene (reference sequence). Unmatched junction bases numbered 9, after V lost 0 bases and J lost 6 bases. The CDR3: CASSQDTGQGFSGELFF. The CDR3 region has the DNA TGTGCCAGCAGCCAAGATACAGGACAGGGTTTTTCCGGGGAGCTGTTTTTT.

The V call is TRBV6-2 or TRBV6-3, the J call TRBJ2-3; TRBD2 matches at 8 bases. The CDR3 sequence is 15 residues long. The trim removed 5 bases at V and 4 bases at J, leaving 8 bases unmatched. Germline V CDR1 and CDR2: MNHEY, SVGEGT. CDR3 protein: CASSQVAGIADTQYF. DNA for the CDR3: TGTGCCAGCAGTCAGGTAGCGGGAATCGCAGATACGCAGTATTTT.

The V gene is TRBV6-1, the J gene TRBJ1-1; 8 bases are a match to TRBD1. The germline gives CDR1 MNHNS, CDR2 SASEGT. J was trimmed by 7 bases and V by 0 bases; bases with no gene match: 10. The CDR3 is 16 amino acids. CDR3 nucleotide sequence: TGTGCCAGCAGTGAAGCTCCCGGCAGGGGGCAGAATGAAGCTTTCTTT. This gives the protein CASSEAPGRGQNEAFF.

The rearrangement joins TRBV6-5 to TRBJ1-1; the match to TRBD1 covers 8 bases. The CDR3 has 15 amino acids. Germline V gene sequence: CDR1 MNHEY, CDR2 SVGAGI. V lost 8 bases and J lost 1; bases outside the gene matches: 9. The CDR3 protein is CASFPRGHRNTEAFF. CDR3 DNA: TGTGCCAGCTTCCCCAGGGGGCATAGGAACACTGAAGCTTTCTTT.

This rearrangement joins TRBV7-2 to TRBJ2-7, with 8 positions matching TRBD2. The trim removed 3 bases at V and 3 bases at J, leaving 1 base unmatched. Germline V gene data show CDR1 as SGHTA and CDR2 as FQGNSA. The CDR3 loop spans 13 amino acids. Here the CDR3 reads CASSFREGYEQYF. CDR3 bases: TGTGCCAGCAGCTTTCGGGAGGGCTACGAGCAGTACTTC.

The chain recombines TRBV11-3 with TRBJ1-2; a weak D match, TRBD1 (6 bases). CDR1 SGHNT and CDR2 YENEEA come from the germline V gene. The CDR3 length is 13 residues. The germline V and J ends were trimmed by 5 bases and 4 bases, with 11 bases remaining between them. The CDR3 region is CASSTRQVYGYTF. CDR3 bases: TGTGCCAGCAGCACCAGACAGGTCTATGGCTACACCTTC. The full variable domain, its missing parts supplied by reference TRBV11-3 and TRBJ1-2, is EAGVVQSPRYKIIEKKQPVAFWCNPISGHNTLYWYLQNLGQGPELLIRYENEEAVDDSQLPKDRFSAERLKGVDSTLKIQPAELGDSAVYLCASSTRQVYGYTFGSGTRLTVV.

The gene calls are TRBV10-3 and TRBJ2-4; tentative D call: TRBD1 (5 bases). This CDR3 comprises 12 residues. The germline CDR1 and CDR2 sequences are ENHRY and SYGVKD. The V end was cut by 3 bases, the J end by 9 bases, with 9 bases between. The CDR3 here is CAISDQGSIQYF. The CDR3 DNA reads TGTGCCATCAGTGATCAGGGTAGCATTCAGTACTTC.

The chain couples TRBV5-1 to TRBJ2-5; 15 nucleotides align to TRBD2. With V trimmed by 5 bases and J by 2 bases, 1 base remained unmatched. CDR1 and CDR2 (germline): SGHRS, YFSETQ. There are 15 residues in the CDR3. The chain's CDR3 is CASSGTSGGQETQYF. The CDR3 region has the DNA TGCGCCAGCAGTGGGACTAGCGGGGGGCAAGAGACCCAGTACTTC.

The rearrangement joins TRBV19 to TRBJ2-3, with 7 bases matching TRBD2. The germline V gene has CDR1 LNHDA and CDR2 SQIVND (reference sequence). The CDR3 extends over 15 amino acids. V shed 1 base, J shed 3 bases, and the junction held 4 bases outside the gene matches. CDR3 sequence: CASSIGSGETDTQYF. In DNA form, the CDR3 reads TGTGCCAGTAGTATAGGGAGCGGGGAAACAGATACGCAGTATTTT. Full variable domain (remainder filled in from reference TRBV19 and TRBJ2-3): DGGITQSPKYLFRKEGQNVTLSCEQNLNHDAMYWYRQDPGQGLRLIYYSQIVNDFQKGDIAEGYSVSREKKESFPLTVTSAQKNPTAFYLCASSIGSGETDTQYFGPGTRLTVL.

The sample holds one count of this clone. The chain recombines TRBV29-1 with TRBJ2-3; a weak D match, TRBD1 (5 bases). This CDR3 is built from 13 residues. Trimming took 0 bases from V and 9 from J, leaving 13 bases between them. Germline lookup yields CDR1 SQVTM and CDR2 ANQGSEA. CDR3 nucleotides: TGCAGCGTTGAAGATGTAAGGGCAGGGACGCAGTATTTT. This codes for CSVEDVRAGTQYF.

The CDR3 DNA reads as TGTGCCAGTAGTATTGGAGGGGGCACCTACTATGGCTACACCTTC. As protein: CASSIGGGTYYGYTF. V and J are TRBV19 and TRBJ1-2; TRBD1 matches 7 bases. J lost 3 bases, V lost 3 bases, and 7 bases had no gene match. The CDR3 consists of 15 residues. CDR1 LNHDA and CDR2 SQIVND come from the germline V gene (reference sequence).

The chain carries TRBV6-1 and TRBJ2-2, with D maybe TRBD1 (5 bases). The CDR3 is 14 residues long. CDR1 and CDR2 (germline): MNHNS, SASEGT. V shed 0 bases and J shed 8 bases, with 10 bases lying between them. DNA of the CDR3: TGTGCCAGCAGTGAAGCGCCAGGGATTGGGGAGCTGTTTTTT. It codes for CASSEAPGIGELFF.